This TCR beta chain was captured by sequencing in a study of blood T cell repertoires in COVID-19. Whole-study context: Collection of acute and convalescent COVID-19 samples took place in the United States, Italy and Spain.

Original processing notes: Reference gene primer amplification in the assay estimated nucleated cell counts. Profiled with immunoSEQ multiplex PCR; TCRdb holds only in-frame clones, not every one. That table is the source of V, J and clone size, and D and trimming were worked out from the DNA. The sample lists hundreds of thousands of clones, 70% to 90% seen once, with over 2% in the top ten. Trimming took 1 base from V and 9 from J; bases not matched to a gene: 1. Germline V gene data show CDR1 as SEHNR and CDR2 as FQNEAQ (reference sequence). The CDR3 totals 13 residues. The specimen was PBMCs or T cells enriched from blood (not recorded which). This clonotype originated in a middle-aged woman with acute COVID-19. The V call is TRBV7-9, the J call TRBJ2-1; 9 bases align to TRBD1. The CDR3 here is CASSLGTGAEQFF. CDR3 bases: TGTGCCAGCAGCTTAGGGACAGGGGCTGAGCAGTTCTTC. The variable domain in full, completed from reference TRBV7-9 and TRBJ2-1, reads DTGVSQNPRHKITKRGQNVTFRCDPISEHNRLYWYRQTLGQGPEFLTYFQNEAQLEKSRLLSDRFSAERPKGSFSTLEIQRTEQGDSAMYLCASSLGTGAEQFFGPGTRLTVL.